This T cell receptor beta chain was identified in a study of molecular identifiers for immune sequencing clone quantification. Regarding the study as a whole: Researchers reportedly could pick up spiked Jurkat TCR RNA from one cell mixed into approximately 910,000 naive cells.

Sequencing libraries of naive CD8 cells derived from around 20,000 to 1,000,000 sorted cells with 10%, 30% or 50% RNA. Naive CD8 T cells were picked out by sorting for CD8+CD4-CCR7+CD45RA+. TCRdb analysed the PCR reads with MiXCR anew, one entry per CDR3 protein. The repertoire holds roughly 630,000 distinct CDR3 sequences, with less than 30% as singletons. The CDR3 runs 14 residues. Between the trimmed V and J ends, which lost 4 bases and 6 bases, there was a span of 15 bases. CDR1 is SGDLS and CDR2 is YYNGEE in the germline V gene. On this clonotype: Its specificity is not known.

The sequenced sample consisted of naive CD8+ T cells from blood, with Jurkat cell RNA spiked in. The subset is: FACS-sorted CD8+CD4-CCR7+CD45RA+ naive T cells. This receptor was identified in a human donor in good health. Some libraries in this study had Jurkat cell RNA spiked in. The chain joins TRBV9 to TRBJ2-3; either TRBD1 or TRBD2 may fit D (5 bases each). CDR3 DNA: TGTGCCAGCAGCTCGCACGGGACCCTGGATACGCAGTATTTT. Amino acids: CASSSHGTLDTQYF.